This T cell receptor beta chain was identified during a study of ipilimumab plus nivolumab after autologous stem cell transplantation. Clones were read by immunoSEQ multiplex PCR, and TCRdb kept only the in-frame ones, dropping some. The sample gives about 17,000 clones, 65% to 85% of which show up once; 35% is in the top ten. Starting 14 to 28 days after autologous transplant, ipilimumab 1 mg/kg was given. V lost 1 base and J lost 5, with 11 bases in between. The germline CDR1 and CDR2 sequences are MGHDK and SYGVNS. The CDR3 is made up of 14 amino acids. The genes are TRBV25-1 and TRBJ2-5; no firm D call. This TCR came from a male donor with diffuse large B-cell lymphoma. The sample consisted of PBMCs, taken in a trial of ipilimumab plus nivolumab as post-transplant consolidation. CDR3 region: CASSESGVGETQYF. CDR3 bases: TGTGCCAGCAGTGAATCTGGGGTAGGGGAGACCCAGTACTTC.